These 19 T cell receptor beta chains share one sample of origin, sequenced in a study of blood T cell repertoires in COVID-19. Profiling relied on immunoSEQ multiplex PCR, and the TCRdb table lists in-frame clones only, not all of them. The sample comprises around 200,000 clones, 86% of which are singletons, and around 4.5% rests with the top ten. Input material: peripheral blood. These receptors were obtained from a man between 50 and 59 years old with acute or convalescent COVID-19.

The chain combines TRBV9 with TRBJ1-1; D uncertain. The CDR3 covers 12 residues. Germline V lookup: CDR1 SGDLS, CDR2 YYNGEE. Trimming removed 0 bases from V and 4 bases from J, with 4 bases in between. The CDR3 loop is CASSVGGTEAFF. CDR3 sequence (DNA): TGTGCCAGCAGCGTAGGCGGCACTGAAGCTTTCTTT.

The CDR3 DNA reads as TGCGCCAGCAGCTCGGCCCCGACAGGGGGGAATCAGCCCCAGCATTTT. This translates into CASSSAPTGGNQPQHF. The V call is TRBV5-1, the J call TRBJ1-5, with 9 bases aligning to TRBD1. Per germline, CDR1 SGHRS and CDR2 YFSETQ. The CDR3 runs to 16 residues. The V gene end was trimmed by 3 bases and the J gene end by 4 bases; junction bases not matched to a gene: 8.

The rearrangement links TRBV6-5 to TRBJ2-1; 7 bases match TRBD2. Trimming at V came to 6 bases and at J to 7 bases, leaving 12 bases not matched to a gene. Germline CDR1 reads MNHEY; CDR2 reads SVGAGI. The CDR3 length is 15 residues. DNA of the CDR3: TGTGCCAGCAGCGTCGGGACTACCGCGGGGAATGAGCAGTTCTTC. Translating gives CASSVGTTAGNEQFF.

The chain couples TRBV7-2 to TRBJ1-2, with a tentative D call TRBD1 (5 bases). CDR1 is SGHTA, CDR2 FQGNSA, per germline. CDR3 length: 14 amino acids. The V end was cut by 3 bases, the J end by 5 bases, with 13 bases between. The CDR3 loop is CASSFQGLPYGYTF. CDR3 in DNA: TGTGCCAGCAGCTTTCAGGGTCTCCCTTATGGCTACACCTTC.

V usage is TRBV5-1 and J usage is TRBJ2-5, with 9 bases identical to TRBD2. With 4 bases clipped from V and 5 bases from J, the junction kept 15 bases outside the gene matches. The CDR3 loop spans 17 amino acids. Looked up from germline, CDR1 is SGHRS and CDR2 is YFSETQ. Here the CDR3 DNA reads TGCGCCAGCAGCGCGCATCTAGCGGGGTCGGCAGGGGAGACCCAGTACTTC. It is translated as CASSAHLAGSAGETQYF.

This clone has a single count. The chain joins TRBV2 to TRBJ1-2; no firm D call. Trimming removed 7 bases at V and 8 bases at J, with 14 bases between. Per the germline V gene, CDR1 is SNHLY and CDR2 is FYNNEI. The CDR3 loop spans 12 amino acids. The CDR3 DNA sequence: TGTGCCAGCAAAAAGTGGAGTTCGGGCTACACCTTC. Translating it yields CASKKWSSGYTF.

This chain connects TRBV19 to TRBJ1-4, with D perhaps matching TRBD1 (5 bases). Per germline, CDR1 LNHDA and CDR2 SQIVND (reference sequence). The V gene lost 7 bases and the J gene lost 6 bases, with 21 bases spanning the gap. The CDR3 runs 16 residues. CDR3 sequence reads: CASTHPWGEKDEKLFF. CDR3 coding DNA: TGTGCCAGTACCCACCCATGGGGGGAGAAGGATGAAAAACTGTTTTTT.

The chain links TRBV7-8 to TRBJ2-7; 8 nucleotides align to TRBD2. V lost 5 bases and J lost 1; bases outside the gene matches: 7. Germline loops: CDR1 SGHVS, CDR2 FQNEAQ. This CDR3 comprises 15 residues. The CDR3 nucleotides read TGTGCCAGCAGCCCCCGGGGGGGCTTATCCTACGAGCAGTACTTC. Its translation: CASSPRGGLSYEQYF. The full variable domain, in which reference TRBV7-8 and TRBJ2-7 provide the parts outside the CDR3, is GAGVSQSPRYKVAKRGQDVALRCDPISGHVSLFWYQQALGQGPEFLTYFQNEAQLDKSGLPSDRFFAERPEGSVSTLKIQRTQQEDSAVYLCASSPRGGLSYEQYFGPGTRLTVT.

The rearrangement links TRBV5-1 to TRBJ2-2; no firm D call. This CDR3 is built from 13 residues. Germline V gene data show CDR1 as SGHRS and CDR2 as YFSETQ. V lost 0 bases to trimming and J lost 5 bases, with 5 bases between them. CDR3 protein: CASSLGQTGELFF. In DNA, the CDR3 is TGCGCCAGCAGCTTGGGGCAGACCGGGGAGCTGTTTTTT.

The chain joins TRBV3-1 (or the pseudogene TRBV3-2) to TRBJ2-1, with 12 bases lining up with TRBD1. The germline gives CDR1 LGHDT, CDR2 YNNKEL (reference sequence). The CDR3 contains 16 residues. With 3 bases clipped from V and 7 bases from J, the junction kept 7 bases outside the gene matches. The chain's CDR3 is CASSQPGTGGWNEQFF. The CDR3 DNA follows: TGTGCCAGCAGCCAGCCCGGGACAGGGGGCTGGAATGAGCAGTTCTTC.

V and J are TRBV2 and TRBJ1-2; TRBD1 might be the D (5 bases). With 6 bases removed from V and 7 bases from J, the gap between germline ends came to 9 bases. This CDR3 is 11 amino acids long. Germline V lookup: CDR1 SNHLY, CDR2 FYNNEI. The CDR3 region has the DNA TGTGCCAGCAGGGGGGGGTCTGGCTACACCTTC. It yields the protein CASRGGSGYTF.

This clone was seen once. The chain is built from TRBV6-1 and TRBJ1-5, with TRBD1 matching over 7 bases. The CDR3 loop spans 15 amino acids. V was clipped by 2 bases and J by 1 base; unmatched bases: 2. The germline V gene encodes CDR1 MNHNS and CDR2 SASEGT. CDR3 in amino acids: CASSERGPSNQPQHF. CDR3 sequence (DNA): TGTGCCAGCAGTGAAAGGGGGCCGAGCAATCAGCCCCAGCATTTT.

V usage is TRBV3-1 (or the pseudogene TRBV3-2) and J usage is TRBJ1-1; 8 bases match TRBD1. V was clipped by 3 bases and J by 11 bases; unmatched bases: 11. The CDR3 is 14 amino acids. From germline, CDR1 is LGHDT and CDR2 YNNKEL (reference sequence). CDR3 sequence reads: CASSHQDRESSAFF. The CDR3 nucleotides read TGTGCCAGCAGCCATCAGGACAGGGAGTCTTCTGCTTTCTTT.

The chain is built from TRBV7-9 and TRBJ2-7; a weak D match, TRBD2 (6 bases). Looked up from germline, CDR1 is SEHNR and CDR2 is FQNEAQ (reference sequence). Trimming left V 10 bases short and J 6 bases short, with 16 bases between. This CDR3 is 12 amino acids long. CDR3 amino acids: CATSTGVIEQYF. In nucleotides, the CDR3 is TGTGCCACCTCCACGGGGGTGATCGAGCAGTACTTC. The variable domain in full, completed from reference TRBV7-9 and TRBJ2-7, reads DTGVSQNPRHKITKRGQNVTFRCDPISEHNRLYWYRQTLGQGPEFLTYFQNEAQLEKSRLLSDRFSAERPKGSFSTLEIQRTEQGDSAMYLCATSTGVIEQYFGPGTRLTVT.

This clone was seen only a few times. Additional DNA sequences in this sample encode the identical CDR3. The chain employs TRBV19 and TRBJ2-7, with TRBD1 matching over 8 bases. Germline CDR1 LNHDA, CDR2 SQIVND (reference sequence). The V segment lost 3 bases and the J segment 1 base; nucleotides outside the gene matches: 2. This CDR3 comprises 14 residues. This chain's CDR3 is CASSMGTGSYEQYF. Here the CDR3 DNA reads TGTGCCAGTAGTATGGGGACAGGTTCCTACGAGCAGTACTTC.

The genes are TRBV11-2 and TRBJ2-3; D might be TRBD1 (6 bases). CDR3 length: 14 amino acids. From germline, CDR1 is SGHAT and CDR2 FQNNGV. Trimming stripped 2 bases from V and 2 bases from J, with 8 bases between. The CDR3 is CASSLPGATDTQYF. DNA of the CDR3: TGTGCCAGCAGCTTACCAGGGGCCACAGATACGCAGTATTTT.

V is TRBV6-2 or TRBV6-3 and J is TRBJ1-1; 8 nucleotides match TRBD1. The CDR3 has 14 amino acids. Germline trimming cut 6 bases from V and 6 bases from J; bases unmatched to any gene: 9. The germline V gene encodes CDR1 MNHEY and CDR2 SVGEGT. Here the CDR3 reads CASSRTGRAPEAFF. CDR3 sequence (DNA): TGTGCCAGCAGCCGGACAGGGAGAGCCCCTGAAGCTTTCTTT.

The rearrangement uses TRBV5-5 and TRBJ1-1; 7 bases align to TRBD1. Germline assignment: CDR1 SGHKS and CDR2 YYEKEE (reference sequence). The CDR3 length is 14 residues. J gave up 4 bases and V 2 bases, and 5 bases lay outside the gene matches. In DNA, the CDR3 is TGTGCCAGCAGCTTATTGACAGGGCCCACTGAAGCTTTCTTT. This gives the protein CASSLLTGPTEAFF.

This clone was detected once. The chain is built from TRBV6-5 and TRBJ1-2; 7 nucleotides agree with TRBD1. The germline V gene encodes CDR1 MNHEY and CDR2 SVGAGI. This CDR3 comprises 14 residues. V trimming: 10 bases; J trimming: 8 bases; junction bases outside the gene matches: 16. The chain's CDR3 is CATNLGDRVEGYTF. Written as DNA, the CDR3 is TGTGCCACCAACCTTGGCGACAGGGTAGAGGGCTACACCTTC.